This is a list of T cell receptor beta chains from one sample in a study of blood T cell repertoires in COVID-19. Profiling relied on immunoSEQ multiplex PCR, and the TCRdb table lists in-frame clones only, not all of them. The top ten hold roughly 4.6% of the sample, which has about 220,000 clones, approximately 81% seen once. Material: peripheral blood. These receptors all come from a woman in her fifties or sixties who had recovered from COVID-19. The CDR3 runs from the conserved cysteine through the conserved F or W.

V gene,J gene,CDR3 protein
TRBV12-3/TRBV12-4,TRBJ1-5,CASGEQGGQPQHF
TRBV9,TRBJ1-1,CASSATAALQSREAFF
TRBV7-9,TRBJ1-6,CASTKGQSNSPLHF
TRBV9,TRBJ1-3,CASSTRTSGSGNTIYF
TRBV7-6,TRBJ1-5,CASSLVGGVVSNQPQHF
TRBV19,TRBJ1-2,CASLLTGQVLYGYTF
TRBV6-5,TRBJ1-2,CASSYSIVQVEGYTF
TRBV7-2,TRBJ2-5,CASSFLAGGPRETQYF
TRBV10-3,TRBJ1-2,CAISEGTSNYGYTF
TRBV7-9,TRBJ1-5,CASQDSNQPQHF
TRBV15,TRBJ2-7,CATSRDMRTYEQYF
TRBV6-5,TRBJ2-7,CASSRGSVVFDEQYF
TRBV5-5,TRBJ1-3,CASSLYRLGPGQNTIYF
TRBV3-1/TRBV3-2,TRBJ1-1,CASSQVPERSGAFF
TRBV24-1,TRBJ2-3,CATSDPRGGTSTDTQYF
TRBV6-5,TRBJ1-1,CASSSGRYTEAFF
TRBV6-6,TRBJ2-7,CASSTAQGERAEQYF
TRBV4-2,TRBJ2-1,CASSQEDLAGGHNEQFF
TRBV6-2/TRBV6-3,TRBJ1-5,CASSPRDQPQHF
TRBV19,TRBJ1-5,CASSSRDRGRQPQHF
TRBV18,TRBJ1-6,CASSLLDRNSPLHF
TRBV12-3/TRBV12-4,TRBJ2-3,CASSRTDTQYF
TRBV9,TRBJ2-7,CASSGGDSQGPYEQYF
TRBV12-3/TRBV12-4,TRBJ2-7,CASSFGRDYEQYF
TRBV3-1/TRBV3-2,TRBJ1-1,CASSQGRGTEAFF
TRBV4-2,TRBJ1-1,CASSQVRQGNTEAFF
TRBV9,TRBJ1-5,CASSASIADRVGQPQHF
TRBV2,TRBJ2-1,CASISRRGRTSYNEQFF
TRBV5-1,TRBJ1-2,CASSLSRTGEEGGYTF
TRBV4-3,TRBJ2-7,CASSQEARRTSYEQYF
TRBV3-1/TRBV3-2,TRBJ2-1,CASSLPGLASEQFF
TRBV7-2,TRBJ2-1,CASSLDRVDEQFF
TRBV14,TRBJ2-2,CASSQALTGELFF
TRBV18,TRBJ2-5,CASSPTQETQYF
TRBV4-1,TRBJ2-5,CASSLVLTGTGGGETQYF
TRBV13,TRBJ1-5,CASSLAGEGPKPQHF
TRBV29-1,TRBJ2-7,CSVSSGSYEQYF
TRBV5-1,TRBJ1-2,CASSLGQGDYGYTF
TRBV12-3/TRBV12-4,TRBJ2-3,CASIRGITDTQYF
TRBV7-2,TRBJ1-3,CASSFQGKGNTIYF